The 31 T cell receptor beta chains presented below share a single source sample, sequenced in a study of cytomegalovirus exposure and HLA in healthy donors. PCR involved 60 Vbeta and 13 Jbeta primers. Method: immunoSEQ multiplex PCR; TCRdb's copy keeps in-frame clones and lacks some. The sample has under 200,000 clones, roughly 71% seen once. Specimen: PBMCs. These TCRs come from a male donor in good health and CMV-seropositive.

The V call is TRBV21-1, the J call TRBJ2-3; the table's D call, TRBD1, has no DNA check behind it. TRBV21-1 is an annotated pseudogene. CDR3 size: 17 residues. The CDR3 loop is CASSKLVGQGGADTQYF. DNA for the CDR3: TGTGCCAGCAGCAAACTCGTTGGACAGGGGGGCGCGGATACGCAGTATTTT.

The chain uses TRBV11-2 and TRBJ1-4; 7 bases line up with TRBD1. The CDR3 loop spans 15 amino acids. V shed 4 bases and J 6 bases; nucleotides not matched to a gene: 8. From germline, CDR1 is SGHAT and CDR2 FQNNGV. CDR3 amino acids: CASSSQGTEHEKLFF. The DNA for the CDR3 is TGTGCCAGCAGCTCCCAAGGGACAGAGCATGAAAAACTGTTTTTT.

The chain is built from TRBV7-8 and TRBJ1-5; D is unresolved. Germline V gives CDR1 SGHVS, CDR2 FQNEAQ. Trimming stripped 1 base from V and 6 bases from J, with 16 bases between. The CDR3 spans 16 residues. The DNA of the CDR3 is TGTGCCAGCAGCTTAGTAGTGACTGAGCTTCTTCAGCCCCAGCATTTT. It specifies CASSLVVTELLQPQHF.

The chain joins TRBV27 to TRBJ1-2, with D tentatively TRBD1 (5 bases). Germline lookup yields CDR1 MNHEY and CDR2 SMNVEV (reference sequence). Trimming pared 4 bases from V and 4 bases from J, leaving 10 bases between. The CDR3 length is 13 residues. CDR3 in amino acids: CASSWGGGYGYTF. The CDR3 DNA is TGTGCCAGCAGTTGGGGGGGTGGCTATGGCTACACCTTC.

The V and J genes are TRBV5-1 and TRBJ2-1; 11 nucleotides align to TRBD2. The CDR3 has 16 amino acids. V was pared by 5 bases and J by 2 bases, with 6 bases of the junction left unmatched. Germline V gene data show CDR1 as SGHRS and CDR2 as YFSETQ. The CDR3 sequence is CASRILTSGAYNEQFF. The CDR3 DNA sequence: TGCGCCAGCAGGATTTTGACTAGCGGGGCCTACAATGAGCAGTTCTTC.

The chain carries TRBV11-2 and TRBJ2-1; TRBD2 is a possible D gene (5 bases). The CDR3 is 17 amino acids. The germline V gene has CDR1 SGHAT and CDR2 FQNNGV. V dropped 1 base and J dropped 0 bases, with 13 bases sitting between them. The CDR3 sequence: CASSLGPSISSYNEQFF. CDR3 nucleotides: TGTGCCAGCAGCTTAGGTCCTAGCATAAGCTCCTACAATGAGCAGTTCTTC.

J is TRBJ2-2 and V is TRBV7-3, with 8 bases identical to TRBD1. Trimming cost V 6 bases and J 4 bases; bases outside gene matches: 4. The CDR3 loop spans 14 amino acids. Germline CDR1 and CDR2: SGHTA and FQGTGA. The CDR3 sequence is CASRIQGGTGELFF. The CDR3 DNA follows: TGTGCCAGCAGGATACAGGGGGGCACCGGGGAGCTGTTTTTT. Full variable domain (remainder filled in from reference TRBV7-3 and TRBJ2-2): GAGVSQTPSNKVTEKGKYVELRCDPISGHTALYWYRQSLGQGPEFLIYFQGTGAADDSGLPNDRFFAVRPEGSVSTLKIQRTERGDSAVYLCASRIQGGTGELFFGEGSRLTVL.

V is TRBV5-1 and J is TRBJ2-5, with 11 positions matching TRBD2. V was clipped by 0 bases and J by 6 bases; unmatched bases: 7. Germline CDR1 and CDR2: SGHRS and YFSETQ. The CDR3 sequence is 16 residues long. CDR3 DNA: TGCGCCAGCAGCTTGGTTGGTAGCGGGGGGGTGCAGACCCAGTACTTC. Translating gives CASSLVGSGGVQTQYF.

This chain links TRBV6-1 with TRBJ1-1; D is perhaps TRBD1 (5 bases). Trimming left V 2 bases short and J 1 base short, with 14 bases between. Germline V CDR1 and CDR2: MNHNS, SASEGT. The CDR3 covers 16 residues. The CDR3, as DNA: TGTGCCAGCAGTGAAAAGGGCGGGGCCTGGAACACTGAAGCTTTCTTT. Its translation is CASSEKGGAWNTEAFF.

The chain has TRBV13 and TRBJ2-1, with 9 bases fitting TRBD2. The CDR3 consists of 11 residues. Trimming at V came to 4 bases and at J to 14 bases, leaving 3 bases not matched to a gene. CDR1 is PRHDT and CDR2 is FYEKMQ in the germline V gene (reference sequence). This CDR3 is CASSSSGTKFF. CDR3 DNA sequence: TGTGCCAGCAGCTCTAGCGGGACTAAGTTCTTC.

A note on this clone: Mismatch with germline at one junction end may stem from a read error. The chain is built from TRBV7-7 and TRBJ2-5, with D possibly being TRBD2 (6 bases). Germline assignment: CDR1 SSHAT and CDR2 FNYEAQ (reference sequence). CDR3 length equals 14 residues. CDR3 sequence: CASSPSGGKETQYF. The DNA for the CDR3 is TGTGCTAGCAGCCCCTCCGGGGGAAAGGAGACCCAGTACTTC.

The chain combines TRBV5-1 with TRBJ1-2, with 9 positions matching TRBD1. Germline V gene data show CDR1 as SGHRS and CDR2 as YFSETQ. The CDR3 is 15 amino acids. V dropped 3 bases and J dropped 6; count of bases not matched to a gene: 9. The CDR3 protein is CASSSTGGRVNGYTF. The DNA of the CDR3 is TGCGCCAGCAGCTCTACAGGGGGCCGGGTGAATGGCTACACCTTC. The full variable domain, completed using reference TRBV5-1 and TRBJ1-2, is KAGVTQTPRYLIKTRGQQVTLSCSPISGHRSVSWYQQTPGQGLQFLFEYFSETQRNKGNFPGRFSGRQFSNSRSEMNVSTLELGDSALYLCASSSTGGRVNGYTFGSGTRLTVV.

For the CDR3, the DNA is TGTGCCAGCAGGGCGACATGGCCAGGGGAGGGCTACACCTTC. Translation: CASRATWPGEGYTF. The chain has TRBV2 and TRBJ1-2, with a weak D call TRBD1 (6 bases). The CDR3 runs to 14 residues. With 6 bases removed from V and 8 bases from J, the gap between germline ends came to 19 bases. The germline gives CDR1 SNHLY, CDR2 FYNNEI. Drawing the rest from reference TRBV2 and TRBJ1-2, the complete variable domain is EPEVTQTPSHQVTQMGQEVILRCVPISNHLYFYWYRQILGQKVEFLVSFYNNEISEKSEIFDDQFSVERPDGSNFTLKIRSTKLEDSAMYFCASRATWPGEGYTFGSGTRLTVV.

V and J are TRBV9 and TRBJ2-7, with 8 bases aligning to TRBD2. The CDR3 totals 15 residues. The V gene end was trimmed by 3 bases and the J gene end by 3 bases; junction bases not matched to a gene: 8. Germline loops: CDR1 SGDLS, CDR2 YYNGEE. In DNA, the CDR3 is TGTGCCAGCAGCGGTAGAGCGGGGGCGATCTACGAGCAGTACTTC. It specifies CASSGRAGAIYEQYF.

This clone was seen only a few times. The chain has TRBV5-1 and TRBJ2-5; the D is unclear. CDR1 is SGHRS and CDR2 is YFSETQ in the germline V gene. The CDR3 extends over 14 amino acids. V dropped 4 bases and J dropped 5 bases, with 15 bases sitting between them. This chain's CDR3 is CASSPSPQKETQYF. The CDR3 region has the DNA TGCGCCAGCAGCCCCTCCCCGCAGAAGGAGACCCAGTACTTC.

This clone showed up just a few times. This rearrangement joins TRBV5-6 to TRBJ2-7, with D uncertain. Germline values: CDR1 SGHDT, CDR2 YYEEEE. The V end lost 4 bases, the J end lost 5 bases, and 19 bases lay between the germline ends. CDR3 length equals 15 residues. CDR3 in amino acids: CASSTDKTPRHEQYF. The CDR3 DNA sequence: TGTGCCAGCAGCACCGACAAGACCCCACGCCACGAGCAGTACTTC.

This chain links TRBV2 with TRBJ1-4; D call uncertain. The CDR3 runs 15 residues. Germline V gene sequence: CDR1 SNHLY, CDR2 FYNNEI. Trimming left V 0 bases short and J 10 bases short, with 15 bases between. The CDR3 region has the DNA TGTGCCAGCAGTGAAGCGGGCAACGCTGGGAGAAAACTGTTTTTT. The encoded protein is CASSEAGNAGRKLFF. Combining the CDR3 with reference TRBV2 and TRBJ1-4 gives the whole variable domain EPEVTQTPSHQVTQMGQEVILRCVPISNHLYFYWYRQILGQKVEFLVSFYNNEISEKSEIFDDQFSVERPDGSNFTLKIRSTKLEDSAMYFCASSEAGNAGRKLFFGSGTQLSVL.

CDR3 amino acids: CASTTDRGGSYEQYF. The CDR3 DNA is TGTGCCAGCACCACGGACAGGGGTGGATCCTACGAGCAGTACTTC. The rearrangement joins TRBV6-5 to TRBJ2-7; TRBD1 aligns across 9 bases. Germline V gene sequence: CDR1 MNHEY, CDR2 SVGAGI. The CDR3 is 15 residues long. With 7 bases clipped from V and 1 base from J, the junction kept 8 bases outside the gene matches.

This sequence joins TRBV6-1 and TRBJ2-3, with a tentative D call TRBD1 (6 bases). Trimming shortened V by 4 bases and J by 4 bases, and 12 bases separated the two germline ends. The CDR3 is 14 amino acids. The germline V gene encodes CDR1 MNHNS and CDR2 SASEGT. The CDR3 region is CASSGTVRADTQYF. The CDR3 nucleotides are TGTGCCAGCAGTGGGACAGTCAGGGCAGATACGCAGTATTTT.

The chain is built from TRBV19 and TRBJ2-2; D unresolved. The V gene's germline CDR1 is LNHDA and CDR2 SQIVND (reference sequence). This CDR3 has 12 amino acids. Deletions cut 5 bases from V and 11 bases from J, with 12 bases between. CDR3 residues: CASSPPGPELFF. The CDR3 DNA follows: TGTGCCAGTAGTCCCCCGGGTCCCGAGCTGTTTTTT.

V and J are TRBV25-1 and TRBJ2-7; 10 bases are a match to TRBD1. V was clipped by 5 bases and J by 2 bases; unmatched bases: 3. This CDR3 region has 14 residues. Per the germline V gene, CDR1 is MGHDK and CDR2 is SYGVNS. This CDR3 reads CASSPGQGTYEQYF. CDR3 bases: TGTGCCAGCAGTCCGGGACAGGGGACCTACGAGCAGTACTTC.

This rearrangement joins TRBV2 to TRBJ2-2; D not resolved. Per germline, CDR1 SNHLY and CDR2 FYNNEI. Trimming pared 1 base from V and 2 bases from J, leaving 11 bases between. CDR3 size: 16 residues. The CDR3 here is CASSEGRQQNTGELFF. The CDR3, as DNA: TGTGCCAGCAGTGAAGGGCGGCAGCAAAACACCGGGGAGCTGTTTTTT.

This clone was detected a few times. The J gene is TRBJ1-1, the V gene TRBV13; 7 positions agree with TRBD1. V trimming: 5 bases; J trimming: 8 bases; junction bases outside the gene matches: 11. Germline V gene sequence: CDR1 PRHDT, CDR2 FYEKMQ (reference sequence). CDR3 length: 14 amino acids. The CDR3 DNA reads as TGTGCCAGCAGCCCCAAACAGGGGATAGACGAAGCTTTCTTT. Protein: CASSPKQGIDEAFF.

The V and J genes are TRBV12-2 and TRBJ1-5. TRBV12-2 is annotated as a pseudogene. The CDR3 covers 17 residues. The CDR3 DNA sequence: TGTGCAAGTCGCCCTCCGGCCGAGGGAGGCCGGGATCAGCCCCAGCATTTT. Protein sequence: CASRPPAEGGRDQPQHF.

Note on this clone: The DNA is left out, because the CDR3 cannot be placed on it with certainty; the CDR3 is given as TCRdb lists it. The rearrangement joins TRBV15 to TRBJ1-2. The CDR3 region is 20 residues in length, termini included. Germline V gene sequence: CDR1 LNHNV, CDR2 YYDKDF (reference sequence). This chain's CDR3 is CATSSIYTFGSGSDNYGYTF.

As for this clone: Its ends do not fully match the called genes, so a read error is possible. This chain joins TRBV18 and TRBJ1-3; 7 positions match TRBD1. The CDR3 consists of 14 residues. From germline, CDR1 is KGHSH and CDR2 LQKENI. The CDR3 DNA is TGTGCCAGCTCACCACGGGACAGACCCGAGGGAGAATTTTTC. As protein: CASSPRDRPEGEFF.

V and J are TRBV4-2 and TRBJ2-3; the match to TRBD1 covers 8 bases. CDR1 and CDR2 from the germline V gene are LGHNA and YNFKEQ. The CDR3 consists of 15 residues. After removal of 3 bases from V and 5 bases from J, the junction contained 7 bases not matched to a gene. The CDR3 DNA reads TGTGCCAGCAGCCAGGCAGGGGGCCTCCGAGATACGCAGTATTTT. Translation gives CASSQAGGLRDTQYF.

CDR3 sequence: CASSNPTGGYTEAFF. The CDR3 DNA follows: TGTGCCAGCAGCAACCCGACAGGGGGCTACACTGAAGCTTTCTTT. The chain combines TRBV21-1 with TRBJ1-1; the table's D call of TRBD1 was not tested on the DNA. TRBV21-1 is a listed pseudogene. The CDR3 covers 15 residues.

This chain links TRBV7-8 with TRBJ1-1; tentatively, D is TRBD1 (6 bases). CDR3 length equals 14 residues. Trimming removed 5 bases from V and 1 base from J, with 11 bases in between. Germline CDR1 SGHVS, CDR2 FQNEAQ. The CDR3 DNA is TGTGCCAGCAGCCCTTGGACAGCGAACACTGAAGCTTTCTTT. It encodes CASSPWTANTEAFF.

The V call is TRBV5-1, the J call TRBJ2-1; maybe TRBD2 (6 bases). The CDR3 runs 16 residues. From germline, CDR1 is SGHRS and CDR2 YFSETQ. The V end lost 0 bases, the J end lost 3 bases, and 13 bases lay between the germline ends. CDR3 residues: CASSLAPGLGYNEQFF. The CDR3 nucleotides are TGCGCCAGCAGCTTGGCCCCGGGACTGGGCTACAATGAGCAGTTCTTC.

This clone was observed a few times. The chain is built from TRBV18 and TRBJ1-1, with D hard to call. Trimming took 3 bases from V and 6 from J, leaving 5 bases between them. This CDR3 has 11 residues. The V gene's germline CDR1 is KGHSH and CDR2 LQKENI. The CDR3 region is CASSPEAEAFF. CDR3 coding DNA: TGTGCCAGCTCACCTGAGGCTGAAGCTTTCTTT.